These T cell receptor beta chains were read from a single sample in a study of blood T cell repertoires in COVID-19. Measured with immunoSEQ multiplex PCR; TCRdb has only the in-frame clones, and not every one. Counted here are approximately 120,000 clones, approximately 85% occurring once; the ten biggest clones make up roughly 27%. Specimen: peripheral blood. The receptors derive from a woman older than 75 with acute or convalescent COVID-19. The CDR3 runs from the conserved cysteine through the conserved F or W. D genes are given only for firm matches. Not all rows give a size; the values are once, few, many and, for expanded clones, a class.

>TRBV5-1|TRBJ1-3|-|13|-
CASSSGFGNTIYF
TGCGCCAGCAGCTCAGGGTTTGGAAACACCATATATTTT
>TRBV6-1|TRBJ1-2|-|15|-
CASSEVGGVSYGYTF
TGTGCCAGCAGTGAAGTCGGGGGGGTGAGTTATGGCTACACCTTC
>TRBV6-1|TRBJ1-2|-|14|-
CASSEAGGTSGYTF
TGTGCCAGCAGTGAAGCAGGGGGGACTAGTGGCTACACCTTC
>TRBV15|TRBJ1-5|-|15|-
CATSRTVYSNQPQHF
TGTGCCACCAGCCGGACAGTTTATAGCAATCAGCCCCAGCATTTT
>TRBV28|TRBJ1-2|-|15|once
CASSFPAGGNYGYTF
TGTGCCAGCAGTTTTCCGGCTGGAGGGAACTATGGCTACACCTTC
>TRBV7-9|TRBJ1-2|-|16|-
CASSDFDAVRVYGYTF
TGTGCCAGCAGCGATTTCGACGCGGTCCGGGTCTATGGCTACACCTTC
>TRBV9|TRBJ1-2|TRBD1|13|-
CASSGGQGYGYTF
TGTGCCAGCAGCGGGGGACAGGGGTATGGCTACACCTTC
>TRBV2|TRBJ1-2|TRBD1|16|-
CARAVGTGSTMIGYTF
TGTGCCCGAGCAGTGGGGACAGGGAGTACTATGATAGGCTACACCTTC
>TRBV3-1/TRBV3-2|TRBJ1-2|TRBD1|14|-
CASSQSQGDYGYTF
TGTGCCAGCAGCCAATCACAGGGGGACTATGGCTACACCTTC
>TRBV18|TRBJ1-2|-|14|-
CASSPTQGNYGYTF
TGTGCCAGCTCACCGACGCAGGGAAACTATGGCTACACCTTC
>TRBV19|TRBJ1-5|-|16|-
CASSRSSDRLGQPQHF
TGTGCCAGTAGTAGGTCATCCGACAGGTTAGGTCAGCCCCAGCATTTT
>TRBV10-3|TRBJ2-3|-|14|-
CATGDPPLSDTQYF
TGTGCCACCGGAGACCCGCCCCTCTCAGATACGCAGTATTTT
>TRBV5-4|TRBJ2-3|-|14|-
CASSLRRGEDTQYF
TGTGCCAGCAGCTTGCGGCGCGGGGAGGATACGCAGTATTTT
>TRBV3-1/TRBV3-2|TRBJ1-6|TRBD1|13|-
CASSQGSRGPLHF
TGTGCCAGCAGCCAAGGATCCAGGGGGCCCCTCCACTTT
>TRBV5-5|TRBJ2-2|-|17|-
CASSTGPSTGDTGELFF
TGTGCCAGCAGCACCGGACCTTCAACGGGGGACACCGGGGAGCTGTTTTTT
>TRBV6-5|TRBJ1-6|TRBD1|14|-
CASSWDSPNSPLHF
TGTGCCAGCAGTTGGGACAGCCCTAATTCACCCCTCCACTTT
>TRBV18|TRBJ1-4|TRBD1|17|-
CASSPLLGGTGDEKLFF
TGTGCCAGCTCACCTCTCCTTGGCGGGACAGGGGATGAAAAACTGTTTTTT
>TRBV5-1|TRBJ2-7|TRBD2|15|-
CASSSLAGGSYEQYF
TGCGCCAGCAGCTCCCTAGCGGGGGGGAGTTACGAGCAGTACTTC
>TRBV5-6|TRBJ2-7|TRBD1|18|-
CASSLEGTGSIFAYEQYF
TGTGCCAGCAGCTTGGAGGGGACAGGGTCAATTTTTGCCTACGAGCAGTACTTC
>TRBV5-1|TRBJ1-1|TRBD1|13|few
CASSSQGGTEAFF
TGCGCCAGCAGCTCACAGGGGGGCACTGAAGCTTTCTTT
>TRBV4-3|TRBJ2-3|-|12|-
CASSLEGDTQYF
TGCGCCAGCAGCCTTGAGGGAGATACGCAGTATTTT
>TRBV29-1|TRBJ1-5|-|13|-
CSAVRESGQPQHF
TGCAGCGCAGTTAGGGAGTCGGGACAGCCCCAGCATTTT
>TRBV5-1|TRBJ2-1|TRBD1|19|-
CASSLGPLTPGQGRNEQFF
TGCGCCAGCAGCTTGGGACCTCTCACCCCGGGACAGGGACGCAATGAGCAGTTCTTC
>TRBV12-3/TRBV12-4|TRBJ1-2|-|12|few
CATLPEGGGYTF
TGTGCCACCCTACCGGAGGGTGGTGGCTACACCTTC
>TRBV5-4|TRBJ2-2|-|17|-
CASSLGGRQPNTGELFF
TGTGCCAGCAGCTTGGGGGGGCGGCAGCCGAACACCGGGGAGCTGTTTTTT
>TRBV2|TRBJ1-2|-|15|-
CASSLNPTGSYGYTF
TGTGCCAGCAGTCTCAACCCTACAGGGAGCTATGGCTACACCTTC
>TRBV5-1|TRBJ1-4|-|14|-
CASSFSATNEKLFF
TGCGCCAGCAGCTTCTCTGCAACTAATGAAAAACTGTTTTTT
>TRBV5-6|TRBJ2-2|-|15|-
CASSLLGGGSGELFF
TGTGCCAGCAGCTTGCTTGGGGGAGGCTCCGGGGAGCTGTTTTTT
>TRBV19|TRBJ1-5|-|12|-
CASKGVNQPQHF
TGTGCCAGTAAGGGAGTTAATCAGCCCCAGCATTTT
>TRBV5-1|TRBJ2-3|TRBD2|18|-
CASSLSLSGGRGTDTQYF
TGCGCCAGCAGCTTGAGCTTGAGCGGGGGGCGTGGCACAGATACGCAGTATTTT
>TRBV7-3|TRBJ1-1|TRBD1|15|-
CASSLTSTGDTEAFF
TGTGCCAGCAGCTTAACTTCTACAGGGGACACTGAAGCTTTCTTT
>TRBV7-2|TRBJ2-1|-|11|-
CASRTRGEQFF
TGTGCCAGCAGGACCCGAGGTGAGCAGTTCTTC
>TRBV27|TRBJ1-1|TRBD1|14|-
CASSSPPRDRGIFF
TGTGCCAGCAGTTCCCCCCCGAGAGACAGGGGGATTTTCTTT
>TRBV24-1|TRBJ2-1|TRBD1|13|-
CATSGQGPNEQFF
TGTGCCACCTCAGGACAGGGGCCCAATGAGCAGTTCTTC
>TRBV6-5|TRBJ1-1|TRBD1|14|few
CASSYRTGVSEAFF
TGTGCCAGCAGTTACAGGACAGGGGTGTCTGAAGCTTTCTTT
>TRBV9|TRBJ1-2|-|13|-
CASSVVGAYGYTF
TGTGCCAGCAGCGTAGTAGGGGCGTATGGCTACACCTTC
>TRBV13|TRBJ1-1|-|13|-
CASSLGQGSEAFF
TGTGCCAGCAGCTTAGGCCAGGGATCTGAAGCTTTCTTT
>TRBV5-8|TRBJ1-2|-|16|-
CASSPLPSSYNYGYTF
TGTGCCAGCAGCCCCCTGCCGTCAAGCTATAACTATGGCTACACCTTC
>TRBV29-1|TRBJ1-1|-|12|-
CSAWEQNTEAFF
TGCAGCGCATGGGAGCAGAACACTGAAGCTTTCTTT
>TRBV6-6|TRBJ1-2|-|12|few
CASNYGSYGYTF
TGTGCCAGCAACTACGGCAGCTATGGCTACACCTTC
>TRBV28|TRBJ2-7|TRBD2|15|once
CASSLSGGSTYEQYF
TGTGCCAGCAGTTTAAGCGGGGGCTCTACCTACGAGCAGTACTTC
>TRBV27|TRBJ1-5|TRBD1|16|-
CASGPGTGGGNQPQHF
TGTGCCAGCGGACCGGGGACAGGGGGTGGCAATCAGCCCCAGCATTTT
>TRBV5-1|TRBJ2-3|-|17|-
CASSLTGTPGYTDTQYF
TGCGCCAGCAGCTTAACCGGGACACCGGGATACACAGATACGCAGTATTTT
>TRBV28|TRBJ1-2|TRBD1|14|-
CASSHRDRVYGYTF
TGTGCCAGCAGTCACCGGGACAGGGTCTATGGCTACACCTTC
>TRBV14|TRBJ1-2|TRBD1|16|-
CASSQDKAQGEDGYTF
TGTGCCAGCAGCCAAGATAAGGCACAGGGGGAAGATGGCTACACCTTC
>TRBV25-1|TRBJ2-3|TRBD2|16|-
CASSDSRAGVTDTQYF
TGTGCCAGCAGTGACAGCAGGGCGGGAGTAACAGATACGCAGTATTTT
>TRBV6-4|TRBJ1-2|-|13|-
CASSATASTGYTF
TGTGCCAGCAGTGCGACAGCCAGTACTGGCTACACCTTC
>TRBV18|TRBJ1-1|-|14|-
CASSSGPALGEAFF
TGTGCCAGCTCCTCCGGCCCAGCGTTAGGTGAAGCTTTCTTT
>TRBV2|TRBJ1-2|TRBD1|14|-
CASSYTGVSYGYTF
TGTGCCAGCAGTTATACAGGGGTCAGCTATGGCTACACCTTC
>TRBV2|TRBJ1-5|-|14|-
CASRQDYSNQPQHF
TGTGCCAGCAGACAGGACTATAGCAATCAGCCCCAGCATTTT
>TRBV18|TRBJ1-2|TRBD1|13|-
CASSQGTGGGYTF
TGTGCCAGCTCACAAGGGACAGGGGGTGGCTACACCTTC
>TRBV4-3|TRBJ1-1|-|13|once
CASSQATATEAFF
TGCGCCAGCAGCCAAGCGACAGCCACTGAAGCTTTCTTT
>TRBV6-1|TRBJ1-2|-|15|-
CASSEVGRGGYGYTF
TGTGCCAGCAGTGAAGTGGGGAGAGGAGGGTATGGCTACACCTTC
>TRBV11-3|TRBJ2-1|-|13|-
CASSLRGFGEQFF
TGTGCCAGCAGCCTCAGGGGATTTGGCGAGCAGTTCTTC
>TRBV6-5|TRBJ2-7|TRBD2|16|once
CASSYSVAGDPWAQYF
TGTGCCAGCAGTTACTCGGTAGCGGGGGATCCCTGGGCGCAGTACTTC
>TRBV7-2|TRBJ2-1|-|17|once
CASSLSPMRSSYNEQFF
TGTGCCAGCAGCTTATCCCCTATGAGGAGCTCCTACAATGAGCAGTTCTTC
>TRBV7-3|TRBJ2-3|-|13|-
CASSSTYRDTQYF
TGTGCCAGCAGCTCTACCTACAGGGATACGCAGTATTTT
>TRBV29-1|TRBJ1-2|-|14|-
CSVGPQGGISGYTF
TGCAGCGTAGGCCCCCAGGGCGGGATCTCTGGCTACACCTTC
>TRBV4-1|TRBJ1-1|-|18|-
CASSQGFPVGEGSTEAFF
TGCGCCAGCAGCCAAGGTTTTCCAGTTGGGGAAGGGAGCACTGAAGCTTTCTTT
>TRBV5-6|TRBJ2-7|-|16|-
CASSLGLIGSSYEQYF
TGTGCCAGCAGCTTGGGTCTAATTGGGAGCTCCTACGAGCAGTACTTC